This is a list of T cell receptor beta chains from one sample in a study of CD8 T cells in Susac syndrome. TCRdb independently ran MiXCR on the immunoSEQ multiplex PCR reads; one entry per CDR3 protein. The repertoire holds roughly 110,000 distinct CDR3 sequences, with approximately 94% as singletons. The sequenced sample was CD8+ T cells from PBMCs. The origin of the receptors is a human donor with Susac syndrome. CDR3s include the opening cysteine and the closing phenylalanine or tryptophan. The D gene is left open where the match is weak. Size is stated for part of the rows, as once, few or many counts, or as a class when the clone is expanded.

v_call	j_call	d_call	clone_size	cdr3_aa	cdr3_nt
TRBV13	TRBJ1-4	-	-	CASSVGGTNEKLFF	TGTGCCAGCAGCGTCGGTGGTACTAATGAAAAACTGTTTTTT
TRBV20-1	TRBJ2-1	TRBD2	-	CSARALAGDYNEQFF	TGCAGTGCTAGAGCCCTAGCGGGGGACTACAATGAGCAGTTCTTC
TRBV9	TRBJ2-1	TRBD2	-	CASSPRAGEAYNEQFF	TGTGCCAGCAGCCCACGAGCGGGGGAGGCGTACAATGAGCAGTTCTTC
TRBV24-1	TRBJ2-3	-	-	CATSDSRGADTQYF	TGTGCCACCAGTGATTCACGGGGTGCAGATACGCAGTATTTT
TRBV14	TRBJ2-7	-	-	CASSHVGTYLYEQYF	TGTGCCAGCAGCCATGTCGGGACTTACCTCTACGAGCAGTACTTC
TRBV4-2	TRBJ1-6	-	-	CASSQEGRVGNSPLHF	TGTGCCAGCAGCCAAGAAGGGAGGGTTGGTAATTCACCCCTCCACTTT
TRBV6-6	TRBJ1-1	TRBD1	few	CASSFRTGGTEAFF	TGTGCCAGCAGTTTTCGAACAGGGGGGACTGAAGCTTTCTTT
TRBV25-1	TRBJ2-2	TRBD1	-	CASSDPTMTGSPGELFF	TGTGCCAGCAGTGATCCGACCATGACAGGGAGTCCCGGGGAGCTGTTTTTT
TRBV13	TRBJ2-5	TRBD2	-	CASQQTSGPEETQYF	TGTGCCAGCCAGCAGACTAGCGGTCCTGAAGAGACCCAGTACTTC
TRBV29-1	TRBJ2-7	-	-	CSVEFGVSYEQYF	TGCAGCGTTGAATTCGGGGTTTCCTACGAGCAGTACTTC
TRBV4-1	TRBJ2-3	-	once	CASSQKTGTDTQYF	TGCGCCAGCAGCCAAAAGACAGGTACAGATACGCAGTATTTT
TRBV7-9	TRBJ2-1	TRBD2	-	CASSLVAGGRNEQFF	TGTGCCAGCAGCTTGGTAGCGGGGGGGCGTAATGAGCAGTTCTTC
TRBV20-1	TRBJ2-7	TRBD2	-	CSAQRLAGASHEQYF	TGCAGTGCCCAAAGACTAGCGGGGGCCAGCCACGAGCAGTACTTC
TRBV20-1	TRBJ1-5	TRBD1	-	CSARDRALQPQHF	TGCAGTGCTAGGGACAGGGCTCTTCAGCCCCAGCATTTT
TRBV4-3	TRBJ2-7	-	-	CASSQEGKEQYF	TGCGCCAGCAGCCAAGAAGGCAAGGAGCAGTACTTC
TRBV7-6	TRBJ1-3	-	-	CAILAESSGNTIYF	TGTGCCATCCTAGCAGAGTCATCTGGAAACACCATATATTTT
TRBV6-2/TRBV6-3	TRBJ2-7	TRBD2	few	CASRAGGYEQYF	TGTGCCAGCAGGGCGGGGGGCTACGAGCAGTACTTC
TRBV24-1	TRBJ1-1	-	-	CATSDLSLNASGVEAFF	TGTGCCACCAGTGATCTGAGTCTGAATGCCTCAGGGGTTGAAGCTTTCTTT
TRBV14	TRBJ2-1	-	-	CASSLDSTKTYNEQFF	TGTGCCAGCAGCCTCGACTCCACCAAAACCTACAATGAGCAGTTCTTC
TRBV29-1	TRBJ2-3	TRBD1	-	CSFPDRGGMGQYF	TGCAGCTTCCCGGACAGGGGCGGAATGGGGCAGTATTTT
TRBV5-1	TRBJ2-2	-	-	CASSLSDTNTGELFF	TGCGCCAGCAGCTTGTCGGACACGAACACCGGGGAGCTGTTTTTT
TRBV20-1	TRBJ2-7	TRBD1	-	CSALLGVGTGFRKDLF	TGCAGTGCTCTCCTCGGGGTTGGGACAGGGTTCAGGAAGGACCTCTTC
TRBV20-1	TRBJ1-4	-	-	CSASRRGEEKLFF	TGCAGTGCTAGTAGGCGCGGGGAGGAAAAACTGTTTTTT
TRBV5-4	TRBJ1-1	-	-	CASSLASGAEAFF	TGTGCCAGCAGCTTGGCCAGTGGCGCTGAAGCTTTCTTT
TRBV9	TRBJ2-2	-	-	CASKREGGTGELFF	TGTGCCAGCAAAAGGGAGGGGGGTACCGGGGAGCTGTTTTTT
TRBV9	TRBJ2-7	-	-	CASSVGSDSYEQYF	TGTGCCAGCAGCGTAGGGAGTGACTCCTACGAGCAGTACTTC
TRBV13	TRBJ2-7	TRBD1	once	CASSAGGHEQYF	TGTGCCAGCAGCGCAGGGGGCCACGAGCAGTACTTC
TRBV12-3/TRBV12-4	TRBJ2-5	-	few	CASSFGGRETQYF	TGTGCCAGCAGTTTCGGGGGGCGGGAGACCCAGTACTTC
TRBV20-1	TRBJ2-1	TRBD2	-	CSARPRGVGNEQFF	TGCAGTGCTAGGCCCCGGGGGGTCGGGAATGAGCAGTTCTTC
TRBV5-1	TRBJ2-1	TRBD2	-	CASSYGSGSSYNEQFF	TGCGCCAGCAGCTACGGTAGCGGGAGCTCCTACAATGAGCAGTTCTTC
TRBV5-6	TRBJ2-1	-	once	CASSLVVSYEQFF	TGTGCCAGCAGCTTGGTGGTGTCATATGAGCAGTTCTTC
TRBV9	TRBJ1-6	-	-	CASSVGGLGFLHF	TGTGCCAGCAGCGTGGGGGGGCTCGGATTCCTCCACTTT
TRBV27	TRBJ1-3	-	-	CASSPGGNTIYF	TGTGCCAGCAGTCCCGGCGGAAACACCATATATTTT
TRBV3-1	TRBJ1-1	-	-	CASSITANTEAFF	TGTGCCAGCAGCATCACAGCGAACACTGAAGCTTTCTTT
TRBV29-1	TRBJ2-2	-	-	CSVRTANTGELFF	TGCAGCGTACGGACAGCGAACACCGGGGAGCTGTTTTTT
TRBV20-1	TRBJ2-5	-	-	CSARERNQETQYF	TGCAGTGCTAGAGAACGAAACCAAGAGACCCAGTACTTC
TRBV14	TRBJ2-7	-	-	CASSQGLHFSYEQYF	TGTGCCAGCAGCCAAGGACTTCATTTCTCCTACGAGCAGTACTTC
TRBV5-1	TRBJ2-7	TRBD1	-	CASSLTGQGDYEQYF	TGCGCCAGCAGCTTGACGGGACAGGGGGACTACGAGCAGTACTTC
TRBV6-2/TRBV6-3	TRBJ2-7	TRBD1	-	CASVRDRGHEQYF	TGTGCCAGCGTCCGGGACAGGGGCCACGAGCAGTACTTC
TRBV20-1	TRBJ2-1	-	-	CSAKPTENNEQFF	TGCAGTGCAAAACCGACAGAGAACAATGAGCAGTTCTTC
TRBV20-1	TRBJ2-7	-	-	CSARDRAGSSYEQYF	TGCAGTGCTAGAGATAGGGCAGGTAGCTCCTACGAGCAGTACTTC
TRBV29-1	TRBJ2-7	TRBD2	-	CSVRTSGSYEQYF	TGCAGCGTTAGGACTAGCGGGTCCTACGAGCAGTACTTC